Listed below are T cell receptor beta chains from one sample, sequenced in a study of T cells in Graves' hyperthyroidism and ophthalmopathy. TCRdb recomputed calls from the multiplex PCR reads with MiXCR, one row per CDR3 protein. The sample includes around 380,000 distinct CDR3 sequences, roughly 13% of them seen just once. Sequencing input: blood. Receptors were obtained from a man under 40 with Graves' hyperthyroidism that later progressed to Graves' ophthalmopathy. CDR3s include the opening cysteine and the closing phenylalanine or tryptophan. The order of the fields is CDR3 DNA, CDR3 protein, D gene, CDR3 length, clone size, J gene, V gene. The D gene is left open where the match is weak. Expanded clones get a size class; other rows say once, few or many, or leave the size out.

TGCAGCGTTGTCCCCCGCGGAGCTCAAGAGACCCAGTACTTC | CSVVPRGAQETQYF | NA | 14 | few | TRBJ2-5 | TRBV29-1
TGTGCCAGCAGCTCCACCCAGGGGCCCAATCAGCCCCAGCATTTT | CASSSTQGPNQPQHF | NA | 15 | many | TRBJ1-5 | TRBV11-2
TGTGCCAGCAGCACTGGGACTAGCGGGGGGCTACAAGAGACCCAGTACTTC | CASSTGTSGGLQETQYF | TRBD2 | 17 | many | TRBJ2-5 | TRBV7-2
TGTGCCAGCAGCTTAACTAGCGGGGGCCAGTACAATGAGCAGTTCTTC | CASSLTSGGQYNEQFF | TRBD2 | 16 | few | TRBJ2-1 | TRBV11-3
TGTGCCAGCAGTGACCCCCGGACTAGCGGAGGGGATACGCAGTATTTT | CASSDPRTSGGDTQYF | TRBD2 | 16 | many | TRBJ2-3 | TRBV2
TGTGCCAGCAGCCAAGATTGGCGGGAAAGGGAGACCCAGTACTTC | CASSQDWRERETQYF | NA | 15 | few | TRBJ2-5 | TRBV14
TGTGCCAGCAGTCCCCCTTGGGGGCAGGGGGTGACAGATACGCAGTATTTT | CASSPPWGQGVTDTQYF | TRBD1 | 17 | many | TRBJ2-3 | TRBV28
TGTGCCAGCACCATATCTAGCGGGAGATCGGGCAATGAGCAGTTCTTC | CASTISSGRSGNEQFF | TRBD2 | 16 | NA | TRBJ2-1 | TRBV28
TGTGCCAGCAGCTTAGACAGAAACTATGGCTACACCTTC | CASSLDRNYGYTF | NA | 13 | many | TRBJ1-2 | TRBV11-2
TGTGCCAGCGGTGACAGGACCTATAATTCACCCCTCCACTTT | CASGDRTYNSPLHF | NA | 14 | many | TRBJ1-6 | TRBV6-1
TGCAGTGCTCCAGGGGTCGGCACAGATACGCAGTATTTT | CSAPGVGTDTQYF | NA | 13 | many | TRBJ2-3 | TRBV20-1
TGCAGTGCTAGAGGTGGACAGGGGGCGGGTGAAAAACTGTTTTTT | CSARGGQGAGEKLFF | TRBD1 | 15 | NA | TRBJ1-4 | TRBV20-1
TGTGCCAGCAGCTTGGTCAGGGTCGACAATTCACCCCTCCACTTT | CASSLVRVDNSPLHF | NA | 15 | NA | TRBJ1-6 | TRBV5-5
TGTGCCAGTAGTAGTCGACTAGCGGTCGCTCGCCCTTACAATGAGCAGTTCTTC | CASSSRLAVARPYNEQFF | TRBD2 | 18 | few | TRBJ2-1 | TRBV19
TGTGCCTGGAGTGTACCAATGGATTCGGACTATGGCTACACCTTC | CAWSVPMDSDYGYTF | NA | 15 | many | TRBJ1-2 | TRBV30
TGTGCCAGCAGCCTAATACCGGGACAAAACACTGAAGCTTTCTTT | CASSLIPGQNTEAFF | NA | 15 | NA | TRBJ1-1 | TRBV3-1
TGCGCCAGCAGCCTGAGCGGGGGAGACTACAATGAGCAGTTCTTC | CASSLSGGDYNEQFF | TRBD2 | 15 | many | TRBJ2-1 | TRBV5-1
TGCAGTGCTAGGGTGTATCAGGGGGCCCAGGAGCAGTACTTC | CSARVYQGAQEQYF | TRBD1 | 14 | NA | TRBJ2-7 | TRBV20-1
TGTGCCAGCAGCCCAGAGGGATGGAGCTATGGCTACACCTTC | CASSPEGWSYGYTF | NA | 14 | many | TRBJ1-2 | TRBV7-8
NA | CATQGQNNYGCTF | NA | 13 | few | TRBJ1-2 | TRBV27
TGTGCCAGCAGCTTTGGTGACACCGAAGAGACCCAGTACTTC | CASSFGDTEETQYF | NA | 14 | many | TRBJ2-5 | TRBV13
TGTGCCAGCAGTTACAGGGTATTAGCAGATACGCAGTATTTT | CASSYRVLADTQYF | NA | 14 | NA | TRBJ2-3 | TRBV27
TGCAGTGCCAGACCCCTGCTGGCAAGCTCCTATAATTCACCCCTCCACTTT | CSARPLLASSYNSPLHF | NA | 17 | NA | TRBJ1-6 | TRBV20-1
TGTGCCTGGAGTGGTGGAAGGGGGGAGCAGTACTTC | CAWSGGRGEQYF | NA | 12 | many | TRBJ2-7 | TRBV30
TGCAGTGCTAGAAGCCCCCCGGGAAGGTTTAAAACGAATTCACCCCTCCACTTT | CSARSPPGRFKTNSPLHF | NA | 18 | NA | TRBJ1-6 | TRBV20-1
TGCGCCAGCAGCTTGGATCCCTCGCGGCTGAACACTGAAGCTTTCTTT | CASSLDPSRLNTEAFF | NA | 16 | many | TRBJ1-1 | TRBV5-1
TGTGCCAGCAGCAGTGGGACAGTCACTGAAGCTTTCTTT | CASSSGTVTEAFF | TRBD1 | 13 | many | TRBJ1-1 | TRBV11-3
TGTGCCAGCAGCCAATCAATGCGCACCGGGGAGCTGTTTTTT | CASSQSMRTGELFF | NA | 14 | many | TRBJ2-2 | TRBV3-1
TGTGCCAGCAGTTATCTAGCGGGGAAAGAGACCCAGTACTTC | CASSYLAGKETQYF | TRBD2 | 14 | few | TRBJ2-5 | TRBV6-1
TGTGCCAGCAGTTACCGCCTAGGGACACCAAACACAGATACGCAGTATTTT | CASSYRLGTPNTDTQYF | NA | 17 | few | TRBJ2-3 | TRBV6-2/TRBV6-3
TGTGCCAGCAGGATCCCGGGACAGAGCTACGAGCAGTACTTC | CASRIPGQSYEQYF | TRBD1 | 14 | many | TRBJ2-7 | TRBV6-1
TGTGCCAGCAGTGTGAAAGGGACAGTTAATCAGCCCCAGCATTTT | CASSVKGTVNQPQHF | TRBD1 | 15 | many | TRBJ1-5 | TRBV6-1
TGTGCCAGCAGCGTACCGGGACAGGGGGGTCAGCCCCAGCATTTT | CASSVPGQGGQPQHF | TRBD1 | 15 | many | TRBJ1-5 | TRBV6-1
TGTGCCAGCAGCTCTCGGGACGGAGGAGGCAACACCATATATTTT | CASSSRDGGGNTIYF | NA | 15 | many | TRBJ1-3 | TRBV12-3/TRBV12-4
TGTGCCAGCACCCTTAATATTGGGGTGACAGATACGCAGTATTTT | CASTLNIGVTDTQYF | NA | 15 | NA | TRBJ2-3 | TRBV7-2
TGTGCCAGCAGCTGGCTGACAGGGCAAGAGACCCAGTACTTC | CASSWLTGQETQYF | TRBD1 | 14 | many | TRBJ2-5 | TRBV11-1
TGTGCCAGCAGCGTAGGGGACAGGGGCTATGGCTACACCTTC | CASSVGDRGYGYTF | TRBD1 | 14 | once | TRBJ1-2 | TRBV9
TGTGCCAGCACCCTCCAGAACCCGATCCGCACAGATACGCAGTATTTT | CASTLQNPIRTDTQYF | NA | 16 | many | TRBJ2-3 | TRBV11-2
TGTGCCAGCACTTCCGTAACAGGGGGCCGCGGCTACACCTTC | CASTSVTGGRGYTF | TRBD1 | 14 | NA | TRBJ1-2 | TRBV2
TGCGCCAGCAGCTTGGGGTCCCTTAACTATGGCTACACCTTC | CASSLGSLNYGYTF | NA | 14 | NA | TRBJ1-2 | TRBV5-1
TGCGCCAGCAAGAAGGTATTTGGAGGCTACACCTTC | CASKKVFGGYTF | NA | 12 | many | TRBJ1-2 | TRBV5-1
TGTGCCAGCAGTTTATCGGACTTAAATGAGCAGTTCTTC | CASSLSDLNEQFF | NA | 13 | few | TRBJ2-1 | TRBV27
TGTGCCAGCAGCTTAGGTAGGGGCAATGACAATCAGCCCCAGCATTTT | CASSLGRGNDNQPQHF | NA | 16 | many | TRBJ1-5 | TRBV7-9
TGCAGTGCTAGAGGTCCTGTCGAGACTGAAGCTTTCTTT | CSARGPVETEAFF | NA | 13 | many | TRBJ1-1 | TRBV20-1
TGCAGTGCTAGTATCAGGGGCGGCTATGGCTACACCTTC | CSASIRGGYGYTF | NA | 13 | many | TRBJ1-2 | TRBV20-1
TGTGCCAGCAGCGTTGGCAGGGGTAGCACAGATACGCAGTATTTT | CASSVGRGSTDTQYF | NA | 15 | few | TRBJ2-3 | TRBV9
TGCAGTGCTAGAGGACCGAGCAACTATGGCTACACCTTC | CSARGPSNYGYTF | NA | 13 | many | TRBJ1-2 | TRBV20-1
TGTGCCAGCAGTCGGACAGGATTTGAAAAACTGTTTTTT | CASSRTGFEKLFF | TRBD1 | 13 | many | TRBJ1-4 | TRBV12-3/TRBV12-4
TGTGCCAGCCAGGAAAGTCGGGTATTCAACACTGAAGCTTTCTTT | CASQESRVFNTEAFF | NA | 15 | many | TRBJ1-1 | TRBV6-1
TGCAGTGCTATAGGCCAGAACACTGAAGCTTTCTTT | CSAIGQNTEAFF | NA | 12 | many | TRBJ1-1 | TRBV20-1
TGTGCCAGCAGTTTGTGGGGAGCGTCCAGCAGGGATACGCAGTATTTT | CASSLWGASSRDTQYF | NA | 16 | many | TRBJ2-3 | TRBV27
TGTGCCAGCAGCTTATCGGGGGGCTCTGGAAACACCATATATTTT | CASSLSGGSGNTIYF | NA | 15 | many | TRBJ1-3 | TRBV11-3
TGTGCCAGCAGCTTAGGGCCGGGACAGGGAGATGGCTACACCTTC | CASSLGPGQGDGYTF | TRBD1 | 15 | NA | TRBJ1-2 | TRBV7-2
TGTGCCAGCAGCCCTCGGACGGGGACTATATCGGGGGAGCAGTACTTC | CASSPRTGTISGEQYF | TRBD2 | 16 | many | TRBJ2-7 | TRBV7-6
TGTGCCGGATTTTATCAGCCCCAGCATTTT | CAGFYQPQHF | NA | 10 | NA | TRBJ1-5 | TRBV5-8